The 23 T cell receptor beta chains below come from one sample, sequenced in a study of T cells expressing NK-cell markers. TCRdb processed the 5' RACE reads again and assigns one entry to each CDR3 protein, with no DNA. The listing contains 550,000 to 600,000 distinct CDR3 sequences. Sequencing was carried out using blood T cells: a sorted CD56 or NKG2C T cell subset, CD4+ or CD8+ T cells, or bulk PBMC T cells (not recorded which). Receptors were obtained from a man between 18 and 29 years old in good health.

The CDR3 sequence: CASSRGLVRYNEQFF. V is TRBV3-1 and J is TRBJ2-1; TCRdb names TRBD2, which stays unverified in the absence of DNA. Germline values: CDR1 LGHDT, CDR2 YNNKEL (reference sequence). This CDR3 has 15 amino acids.

This chain joins TRBV12-3 or TRBV12-4 and TRBJ2-5; TCRdb names TRBD2, which stays unverified in the absence of DNA. This CDR3 contains 16 residues. CDR3 region: CASSLARGNHQETQYF.

V is TRBV15 and J is TRBJ2-1; the D call from TCRdb, TRBD1, cannot be confirmed without DNA. The germline CDR1 and CDR2 sequences are LNHNV and YYDKDF (reference sequence). This CDR3 comprises 13 residues. CDR3 residues: CATSQLRGNEQFF. The full variable domain, completed using reference TRBV15 and TRBJ2-1, is DAMVIQNPRYQVTQFGKPVTLSCSQTLNHNVMYWYQQKSSQAPKLLFHYYDKDFNNEADTPDNFQSRRPNTSFCFLDIRSPGLGDTAMYLCATSQLRGNEQFFGPGTRLTVL.

This chain joins TRBV7-9 and TRBJ1-2. The CDR3 sequence is 13 residues long. CDR1 is SEHNR and CDR2 is FQNEAQ in the germline V gene (reference sequence). This CDR3 reads CASSLGLAAGYTF.

V and J are TRBV3-1 and TRBJ2-1; absent DNA, TCRdb's TRBD2 call cannot be checked. Germline CDR1 reads LGHDT; CDR2 reads YNNKEL (reference sequence). The CDR3 has 14 amino acids. The CDR3: CASSQDVLHPQTVF.

CDR3 protein: CASSYSVWDLSSYEQYF. The rearrangement joins TRBV6-2 or TRBV6-3 to TRBJ2-7; absent DNA, TCRdb's TRBD2 call cannot be checked. The CDR3 totals 17 residues. The germline V gene encodes CDR1 MNHEY and CDR2 SVGEGT.

V and J are TRBV5-1 and TRBJ2-1; with no DNA, the TCRdb D assignment of TRBD2 cannot be verified. Germline V CDR1 and CDR2: SGHRS, YFSETQ. The CDR3 has 13 amino acids. CDR3 loop: CASSLQRDHEQFF.

The chain links TRBV6-2 or TRBV6-3 to TRBJ2-4; without DNA, the TCRdb call of TRBD1 cannot be checked. Germline V gene lookup returns CDR1 MNHEY and CDR2 SVGEGT. The CDR3 consists of 17 residues. The CDR3 protein is CASSPIPPGAGKNIQYF.

V usage is TRBV12-3 or TRBV12-4 and J usage is TRBJ2-1; the D call from TCRdb, TRBD1, cannot be confirmed without DNA. The CDR3 is 16 amino acids. The CDR3 region is CASSLEGDSYYNEQFF.

V gene TRBV25-1 combines with J gene TRBJ2-5. Germline V gene data show CDR1 as MGHDK and CDR2 as SYGVNS. This CDR3 contains 13 residues. The CDR3 protein is CASREATRETQYF. The full variable domain, completed using reference TRBV25-1 and TRBJ2-5, is EADIYQTPRYLVIGTGKKITLECSQTMGHDKMYWYQQDPGMELHLIHYSYGVNSTEKGDLSSESTVSRIRTEHFPLTLESARPSHTSQYLCASREATRETQYFGPGTRLLVL.

J is TRBJ2-3 and V is TRBV5-1; TCRdb's D call of TRBD2 is untestable without DNA. The CDR3 runs to 16 residues. The germline CDR1 and CDR2 sequences are SGHRS and YFSETQ. CDR3: CASSLGTSGGIDTQYF.

CDR3 loop: CASSRIPGTSGANVLTF. The chain couples TRBV14 to TRBJ2-6; there is no DNA to check the TCRdb D call of TRBD1. Germline V CDR1 and CDR2: SGHDN, FVKESK. The CDR3 sequence is 17 residues long.

V is TRBV4-2 and J is TRBJ1-5; TCRdb lists TRBD1, though no DNA is available to test this call. Germline V gene data show CDR1 as LGHNA and CDR2 as YNFKEQ. This CDR3 contains 16 residues. The CDR3 spells CASSQELGGQNQPQHF.

CDR3 loop: CATSRDIGRQETQYF. This chain uses TRBV15 with TRBJ2-5; TCRdb's D gene call, TRBD1, goes unchecked for lack of DNA. The germline CDR1 and CDR2 sequences are LNHNV and YYDKDF (reference sequence). The CDR3 has 15 residues.

This sequence joins TRBV5-1 and TRBJ1-5; without DNA, the TCRdb call of TRBD1 cannot be checked. Germline CDR1 is SGHRS and CDR2 is YFSETQ. The CDR3 spans 14 residues. CDR3 region: CASSTGTEGQPQHF.

The chain is built from TRBV12-3 or TRBV12-4 and TRBJ1-5; with no DNA, the TCRdb D assignment of TRBD1 cannot be verified. This CDR3 has 14 amino acids. CDR3 loop: CASSLAQGAQPQHF.

The rearrangement joins TRBV29-1 to TRBJ1-2; the D call from TCRdb, TRBD1, cannot be confirmed without DNA. The CDR3 is 16 residues long. The germline CDR1 and CDR2 sequences are SQVTM and ANQGSEA. The CDR3 loop reads CSVEDTLQGAHYGYTF.

The chain uses TRBV6-1 and TRBJ2-7. The CDR3 totals 12 residues. Germline V lookup: CDR1 MNHNS, CDR2 SASEGT. CDR3 region: CASSVILDEQYF.

The chain recombines TRBV29-1 with TRBJ1-4; TCRdb's D call, TRBD1, is unchecked because there is no DNA. Looked up from germline, CDR1 is SQVTM and CDR2 is ANQGSEA. This CDR3 comprises 11 residues. CDR3 loop: CSAKTGEKLFF.

This chain joins TRBV7-8 and TRBJ2-2. Germline V lookup: CDR1 SGHVS, CDR2 FQNEAQ. The CDR3 runs 13 residues. CDR3 amino acids: CASSLERERELFF.

The chain is built from TRBV12-3 or TRBV12-4 and TRBJ2-1; TCRdb names TRBD2, which stays unverified in the absence of DNA. This CDR3 region has 17 residues. The CDR3 region is CASRPGTSGLSYNEQFF.

The chain is built from TRBV9 and TRBJ2-1; TCRdb's D call, TRBD2, is unchecked because there is no DNA. CDR3 size: 15 residues. Germline CDR1 and CDR2: SGDLS and YYNGEE. The CDR3 sequence: CASSERDWKFGEQFF. The full variable domain, with the rest looked up from reference TRBV9 and TRBJ2-1, is DSGVTQTPKHLITATGQRVTLRCSPRSGDLSVYWYQQSLDQGLQFLIQYYNGEERAKGNILERFSAQQFPDLHSELNLSSLELGDSALYFCASSERDWKFGEQFFGPGTRLTVL.

The chain combines TRBV3-1 with TRBJ1-1; TCRdb lists TRBD1, though no DNA is available to test this call. Germline CDR1 and CDR2: LGHDT and YNNKEL (reference sequence). There are 15 residues in the CDR3. The CDR3 sequence is CASSQGQGWNTEAFF.